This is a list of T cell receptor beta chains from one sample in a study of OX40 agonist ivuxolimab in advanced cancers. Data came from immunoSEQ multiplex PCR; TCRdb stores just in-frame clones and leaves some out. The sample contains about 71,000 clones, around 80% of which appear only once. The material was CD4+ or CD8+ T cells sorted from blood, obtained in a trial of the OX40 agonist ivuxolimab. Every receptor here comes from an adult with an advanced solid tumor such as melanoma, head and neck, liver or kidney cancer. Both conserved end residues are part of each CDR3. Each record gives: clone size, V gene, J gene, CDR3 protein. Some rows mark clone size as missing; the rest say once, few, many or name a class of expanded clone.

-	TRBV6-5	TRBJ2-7	CASSYSGLGVSEQYF
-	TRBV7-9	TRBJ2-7	CASSLASPNYEQYF
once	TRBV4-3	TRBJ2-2	CASSQGPGSPTGELFF
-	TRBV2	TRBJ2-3	CASRRTASTDTQYF
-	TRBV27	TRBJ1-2	CASSLQGYGYTF
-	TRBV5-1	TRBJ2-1	CASSFGVTGRYNEQFF
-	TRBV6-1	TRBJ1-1	CASSASRNAEAFF
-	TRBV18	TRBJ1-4	CASSPRENEKLFF
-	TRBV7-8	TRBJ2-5	CASSSAGGTQETQYF
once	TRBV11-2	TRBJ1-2	CASSSPRTGNYGYTF
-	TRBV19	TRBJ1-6	CATRVGGSPLHF
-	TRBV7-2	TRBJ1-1	CASSLASGSLQRGDTEAFF
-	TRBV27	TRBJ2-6	CASSFSRDRAPPGANVLTF
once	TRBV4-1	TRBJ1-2	CASSQDRQRVLYGYTF
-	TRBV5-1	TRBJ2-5	CASSMTSPERETQYF
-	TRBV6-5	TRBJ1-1	CASSQGQTPEAFF
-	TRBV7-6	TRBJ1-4	CASSLVVGEKLFF
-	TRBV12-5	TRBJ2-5	CASGLVNLPSETQYF
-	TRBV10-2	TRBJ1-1	CASTLHRNTEAFF
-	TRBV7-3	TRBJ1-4	CASSLSYRDEKLFF
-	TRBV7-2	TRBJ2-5	CASSAGDRKETQYF
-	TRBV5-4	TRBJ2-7	CASSLTGVLYEQYF